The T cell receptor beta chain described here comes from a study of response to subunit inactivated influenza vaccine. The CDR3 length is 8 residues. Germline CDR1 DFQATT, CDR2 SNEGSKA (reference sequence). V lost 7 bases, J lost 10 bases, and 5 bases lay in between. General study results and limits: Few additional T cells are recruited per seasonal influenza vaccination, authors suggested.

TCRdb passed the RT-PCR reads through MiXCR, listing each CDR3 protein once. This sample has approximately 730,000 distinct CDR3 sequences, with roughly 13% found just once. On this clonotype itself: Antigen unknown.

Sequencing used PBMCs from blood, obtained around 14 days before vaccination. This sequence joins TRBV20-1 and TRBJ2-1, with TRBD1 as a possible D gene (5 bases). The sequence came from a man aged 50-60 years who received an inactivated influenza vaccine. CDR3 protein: CSGGEQFF. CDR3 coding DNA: TGCAGTGGGGGCGAGCAGTTCTTC.